The 23 T cell receptor beta chains listed next were all sequenced from one sample in a study of response to subunit inactivated influenza vaccine (dated by TCRdb to about 2018). Library preparation was by RT-PCR. TCRdb shows the sequencer as Illumina HiSeq 2500. TCRdb handled the public reads itself, with Q25 trimming in fastp and clone calling in MiXCR, and kept productive beta chains. Identical CDR3 protein sequences are pooled into one entry, listed with their most common genes and DNA. The sample yields approximately 230,000 distinct CDR3 sequences; 12% were counted once. The leading ten clones occupy 7.5% to 10% of the sample. The material sequenced was non-naive T cells sorted from PBMCs, taken approximately 15 days before vaccination. The cell subset or site label for this specimen denotes: memory T cell fraction. All receptors come from a man in his fifties or sixties who received an inactivated influenza vaccine. Donor details come from another sample of the same person, matched by shared clones.

The genes are TRBV19 and TRBJ1-2; D perhaps matches TRBD1 (6 bases). V lost 8 bases, J lost 2 bases, and 9 bases lay in between. This CDR3 spans 12 amino acids. CDR1 is LNHDA, CDR2 SQIVND, per germline (reference sequence). CDR3 coding DNA: TGTGCCAGTGGACAGTACAACTATGGCTACACCTTC. Protein sequence: CASGQYNYGYTF.

This clonotype showed up just a few times. The chain recombines TRBV24-1 with TRBJ1-5; 7 nucleotides match TRBD1. This CDR3 comprises 14 residues. V was pared by 9 bases and J by 7 bases, with 11 bases of the junction left unmatched. In germline, CDR1 is KGHDR, CDR2 SFDVKD. CDR3 protein: CATSQTGFFQPQHF. The CDR3 coding sequence is TGTGCCACCTCCCAGACAGGGTTTTTCCAGCCCCAGCATTTT.

This clonotype was seen a few times. This sequence joins TRBV29-1 and TRBJ1-1; the match to TRBD1 covers 7 bases. CDR1 and CDR2 (germline): SQVTM, ANQGSEA. The junction had 9 bases not matched to a gene; V was cut back by 6 bases and J by 5 bases. CDR3 length: 13 residues. The CDR3 DNA reads TGCAGCGTGAACAGGGGAGTGGGGACTGAAGCTTTCTTT. This encodes CSVNRGVGTEAFF. Looking up the rest from reference TRBV29-1 and TRBJ1-1 gives the full variable domain: SAVISQKPSRDICQRGTSLTIQCQVDSQVTMMFWYRQQPGQSLTLIATANQGSEATYESGFVIDKFPISRPNLTFSTLTVSNMSPEDSSIYLCSVNRGVGTEAFFGQGTRLTVV.

The chain couples TRBV10-3 to TRBJ1-1; TRBD1 aligns across 7 bases. The ends lost 10 bases at V and 1 base at J; junction bases unmatched: 9. The CDR3 runs 14 residues. The germline V gene has CDR1 ENHRY and CDR2 SYGVKD. DNA for the CDR3: TGTGCCACCTTACGGACAGGCCAGAACACTGAAGCTTTCTTT. Translation: CATLRTGQNTEAFF.

In this sample, this clonotype turned up a few times. This chain joins TRBV15 and TRBJ2-1; 13 nucleotides line up with TRBD2. This CDR3 contains 17 residues. Germline CDR1 is LNHNV and CDR2 is YYDKDF (reference sequence). J lost 7 bases, V lost 3 bases, and 9 bases had no gene match. The DNA for the CDR3 is TGTGCCACCAGCAGTGCCTCCGGGACTAGCGGGACGAATGAGCAGTTCTTC. Encoded protein: CATSSASGTSGTNEQFF.

Points on this clonotype: A single base separates this from a much larger clone, so it may be a read error. No conserved phenylalanine or tryptophan is present at the end of the CDR3, so a read error is the likely explanation. The rearrangement joins TRBV11-2 to TRBJ2-5; D remains ambiguous. The CDR3 has 12 amino acids. V dropped 5 bases and J dropped 5 bases, with 9 bases sitting between them. In germline, CDR1 is SGHAT, CDR2 FQNNGV. The CDR3 protein is CASSLPGETQYS. CDR3 in DNA: TGTGCCAGCAGCCTACCTGGGGAGACCCAGTACTCC.

The genes are TRBV2 and TRBJ1-4; D remains ambiguous. CDR1 SNHLY and CDR2 FYNNEI come from the germline V gene. The CDR3 is made up of 13 amino acids. Deletions cut 3 bases from V and 7 bases from J, with 9 bases between. This CDR3 reads CASSDFGTEKLFF. The DNA for the CDR3 is TGTGCCAGCAGTGATTTCGGCACTGAAAAACTGTTTTTT.

The rearrangement uses TRBV9 and TRBJ1-6; 7 nucleotides match TRBD1. V dropped 3 bases and J dropped 7; count of bases not matched to a gene: 4. The CDR3 sequence is 14 residues long. Germline CDR1 is SGDLS and CDR2 is YYNGEE. The CDR3 region has the DNA TGTGCCAGCAGCGCGGGACAGCTAAATTCACCCCTCCACTTT. Its translation is CASSAGQLNSPLHF.

This clonotype has only a few counts. The chain employs TRBV12-3 or TRBV12-4 and TRBJ2-2; D ambiguous. This CDR3 has 12 residues. V was clipped by 6 bases and J by 6 bases, with 8 bases between them. The CDR3 nucleotides read TGTGCCAGCAGCCCCCTGTCCGGGGAGCTGTTTTTT. It encodes CASSPLSGELFF.

The gene calls are TRBV9 and TRBJ1-3; D not resolved. The CDR3 is 16 residues long. V lost 0 bases, J lost 3 bases, and 13 bases lay in between. Germline CDR1 reads SGDLS; CDR2 reads YYNGEE. As DNA, the CDR3 is TGTGCCAGCAGCGTAGAGCCGGGGAGGAGTGGAAACACCATATATTTT. Translated, it gives CASSVEPGRSGNTIYF.

This clonotype was detected only a few times. The rearrangement joins TRBV7-8 to TRBJ1-4, with 7 bases identical to TRBD1. The CDR3 is 16 amino acids. The V segment lost 5 bases and the J segment 8 bases; nucleotides outside the gene matches: 14. CDR1 and CDR2 from the germline V gene are SGHVS and FQNEAQ. CDR3 nucleotide sequence: TGTGCCAGCAGCACACGTTCACAGGGGAGGGAAGAAAAACTGTTTTTT. Its protein is CASSTRSQGREEKLFF.

V usage is TRBV15 and J usage is TRBJ1-1; 7 bases are shared with TRBD1. Germline assignment: CDR1 LNHNV and CDR2 YYDKDF (reference sequence). V gave up 5 bases and J gave up 8 bases; unmatched junction bases: 8. The CDR3 has 13 residues. The CDR3 nucleotides read TGTGCCACCAGCCGGGACAGCCTTGGAGAAGCTTTCTTT. This translates into CATSRDSLGEAFF.

This clonotype was seen a handful of times. V gene TRBV10-3 combines with J gene TRBJ2-5; 8 nucleotides line up with TRBD1. Per the germline V gene, CDR1 is ENHRY and CDR2 is SYGVKD. V was clipped by 2 bases and J by 4 bases; unmatched bases: 9. This CDR3 contains 16 residues. The CDR3 DNA sequence: TGTGCCATCAGTGAGGGTGGTTCAGGGGGCACAGAGACCCAGTACTTC. This translates into CAISEGGSGGTETQYF.

The J gene is TRBJ2-5, the V gene TRBV5-4; 8 bases are a match to TRBD2. CDR1 and CDR2 (germline): SGHNT, YYREEE (reference sequence). The CDR3 runs to 13 residues. Losses at the gene ends were 4 bases for V and 4 bases for J; bases not matched to a gene: 3. For the CDR3, the DNA is TGTGCCAGCAGCAGTAGCGGGGCAGAGACCCAGTACTTC. Amino acids: CASSSSGAETQYF.

In its sample, this clonotype was seen a few times. V and J are TRBV7-8 and TRBJ2-7, with 9 bases fitting TRBD2. V shed 3 bases and J 4 bases; nucleotides not matched to a gene: 4. Germline V gene sequence: CDR1 SGHVS, CDR2 FQNEAQ. CDR3 length: 14 residues. CDR3 in amino acids: CASSFAAGGYEQYF. CDR3 sequence (DNA): TGTGCCAGCAGCTTCGCAGCGGGGGGTTACGAGCAGTACTTC.

V is TRBV6-2 or TRBV6-3 and J is TRBJ2-5; 8 nucleotides line up with TRBD1. The CDR3 length is 16 residues. The trim removed 6 bases at V and 4 bases at J, leaving 13 bases unmatched. In germline, CDR1 is MNHEY, CDR2 SVGEGT. CDR3 DNA: TGTGCCAGCAGCCCTTTATCCGGGACAGGTAGAGAGACCCAGTACTTC. It codes for CASSPLSGTGRETQYF.

The rearrangement uses TRBV6-2 or TRBV6-3 and TRBJ1-5; TRBD1 aligns across 8 bases. Per germline, CDR1 MNHEY and CDR2 SVGEGT. Germline trimming cut 6 bases from V and 4 bases from J; bases unmatched to any gene: 11. This CDR3 region has 16 residues. For the CDR3, the DNA is TGTGCCAGCAGCAGAGCCGGGACAGGATTGAATCAGCCCCAGCATTTT. Encoded protein: CASSRAGTGLNQPQHF.

The chain links TRBV28 to TRBJ2-7; D is uncertain. CDR1 and CDR2 (germline): MDHEN, SYDVKM. Trimming left V 6 bases short and J 12 bases short, with 18 bases between. The CDR3 is 12 amino acids. The CDR3 DNA sequence: TGTGCCAGCAGCTACGGTATTTCAAATCCGTACTTC. It specifies CASSYGISNPYF.

The chain uses TRBV20-1 and TRBJ2-1, with TRBD2 matching over 7 bases. Germline CDR1 is DFQATT and CDR2 is SNEGSKA (reference sequence). The V segment lost 2 bases and the J segment 7 bases; nucleotides outside the gene matches: 11. The CDR3 extends over 15 amino acids. The CDR3 DNA reads as TGCAGTGCTAGAAGCCGGCGGGAGCCGGGTAATGAGCAGTTCTTC. It is translated as CSARSRREPGNEQFF.

This clonotype came up a few times. The chain is built from TRBV20-1 and TRBJ2-7, with TRBD1 matching over 9 bases. This CDR3 spans 14 amino acids. In germline, CDR1 is DFQATT, CDR2 SNEGSKA (reference sequence). The J segment lost 2 bases and the V segment lost 4 bases, leaving 6 bases of the junction unmatched. Written as DNA, the CDR3 is TGCAGTGCTAACAGGGGGCAGGTGACCTACGAGCAGTACTTC. Protein: CSANRGQVTYEQYF.

For this clonotype: With a much larger clone just one base away, this may be a read error. V and J are TRBV20-1 and TRBJ2-1, with 7 positions matching TRBD2. The CDR3 is 17 residues long. The junction had 10 bases not matched to a gene; V was cut back by 2 bases and J by 0 bases. The germline V gene encodes CDR1 DFQATT and CDR2 SNEGSKA (reference sequence). This chain's CDR3 is CSARFPGTNGSYNEQFF. The CDR3 DNA follows: TGCAGTGCTAGATTCCCTGGGACTAACGGCTCCTACAATGAGCAGTTCTTC.

This clonotype was seen once. The V and J genes are TRBV3-1 and TRBJ2-7; D not resolved. Germline assignment: CDR1 LGHDT and CDR2 YNNKEL (reference sequence). This CDR3 spans 15 amino acids. Trimming took 10 bases from V and 0 from J, leaving 19 bases between them. CDR3 DNA sequence: TGTGCCACCACCCAAGATTTCGTAAGCTCCTACGAGCAGTACTTC. Protein sequence: CATTQDFVSSYEQYF.

The chain couples TRBV2 to TRBJ1-5; 7 bases are a match to TRBD1. The germline V gene has CDR1 SNHLY and CDR2 FYNNEI. V was clipped by 8 bases and J by 0 bases; unmatched bases: 7. The CDR3 consists of 15 residues. The CDR3 DNA reads as TGTGCCAGCGGGGGACAGACTAATAGCAATCAGCCCCAGCATTTT. It yields the protein CASGGQTNSNQPQHF.